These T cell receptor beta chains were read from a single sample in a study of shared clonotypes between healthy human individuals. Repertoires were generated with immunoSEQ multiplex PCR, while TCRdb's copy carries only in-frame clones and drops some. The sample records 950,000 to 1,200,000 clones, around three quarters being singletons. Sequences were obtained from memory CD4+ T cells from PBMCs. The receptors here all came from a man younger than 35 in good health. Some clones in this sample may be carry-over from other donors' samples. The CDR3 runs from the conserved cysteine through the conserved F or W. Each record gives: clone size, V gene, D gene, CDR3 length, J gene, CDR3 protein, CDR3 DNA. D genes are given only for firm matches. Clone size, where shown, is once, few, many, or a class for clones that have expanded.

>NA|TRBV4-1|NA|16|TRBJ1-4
CASSQGSSATNEKLFF
TGCGCCAGCAGCCAAGGCTCTTCTGCAACTAATGAAAAACTGTTTTTT
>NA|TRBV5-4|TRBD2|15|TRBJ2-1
CASSFSGSTYNEQFF
TGTGCCAGCAGCTTCAGCGGGAGTACCTACAATGAGCAGTTCTTC
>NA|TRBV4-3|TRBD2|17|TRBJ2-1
CASSPDLGSGITNEQFF
TGCGCCAGCAGCCCCGATTTAGGTAGCGGGATCACTAATGAGCAGTTCTTC
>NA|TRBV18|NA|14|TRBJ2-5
CASSLTRGQETQYF
TGTGCCAGCTCACTTACGAGGGGGCAAGAGACCCAGTACTTC
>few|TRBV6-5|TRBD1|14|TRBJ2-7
CASSSRTGLDEQYF
TGTGCCAGCAGTTCTAGGACAGGGCTGGACGAGCAGTACTTC
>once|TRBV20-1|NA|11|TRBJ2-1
CSDQGENEQFF
TGCAGTGACCAAGGGGAGAATGAGCAGTTCTTC
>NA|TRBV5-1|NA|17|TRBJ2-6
CASSLGFLNSGANVLTF
TGCGCCAGCAGCTTGGGATTCTTGAATTCTGGGGCCAACGTCCTGACTTTC
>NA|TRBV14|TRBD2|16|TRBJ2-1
CASSRQGLAGGGEQFF
TGCGCCAGCAGCCGGCAGGGACTAGCGGGAGGGGGTGAGCAGTTCTTC
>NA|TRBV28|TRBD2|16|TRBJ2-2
CASSLIGGRGTGELFF
TGTGCCAGCAGTTTAATTGGCGGGAGGGGCACCGGGGAGCTGTTTTTT
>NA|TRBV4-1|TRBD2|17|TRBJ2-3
CASSQGSLAGGLDTQYF
TGCGCCAGCAGCCAAGGATCGCTAGCGGGAGGTCTGGATACGCAGTATTTT
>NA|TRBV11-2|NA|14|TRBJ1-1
CASSLVAGVTEAFF
TGTGCCAGCAGCTTAGTCGCGGGGGTCACTGAAGCTTTCTTT
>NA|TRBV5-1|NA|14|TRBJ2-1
CASSERSSYNEQFF
TGCGCCAGCAGTGAGCGGAGCTCCTACAATGAGCAGTTCTTC
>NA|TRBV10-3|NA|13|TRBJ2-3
CAISEVRTDTQYF
TGTGCCATCAGTGAAGTTCGGACAGATACGCAGTATTTT
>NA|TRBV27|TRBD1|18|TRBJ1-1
CASKRDPVGTGWDTEAFF
TGTGCCAGCAAAAGAGATCCGGTCGGGACAGGGTGGGATACTGAAGCTTTCTTT
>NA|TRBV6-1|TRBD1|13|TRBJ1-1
CASIQGADTEAFF
TGTGCCAGCATTCAGGGGGCTGACACTGAAGCTTTCTTT
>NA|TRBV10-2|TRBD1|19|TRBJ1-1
CASSESGRATGAWNTEAFF
TGCGCCAGCAGTGAGTCTGGTCGCGCGACAGGGGCCTGGAACACTGAAGCTTTCTTT
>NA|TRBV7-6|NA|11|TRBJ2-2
CASSLRGELFF
TGTGCCAGCAGCTTACGGGGGGAGCTGTTTTTT
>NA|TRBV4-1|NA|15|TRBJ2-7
CASSQDVLATYDQYF
TGCGCCAGCAGCCAAGATGTCCTAGCCACCTACGATCAGTACTTC
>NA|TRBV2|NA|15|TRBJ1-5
CASSEQGGGNQPQHF
TGTGCCAGCAGTGAACAGGGAGGGGGCAATCAGCCCCAGCATTTT
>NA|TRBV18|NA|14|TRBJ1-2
CASSLSGKNYGYTF
TGTGCCAGCTCCCTATCGGGGAAGAACTATGGCTACACCTTC
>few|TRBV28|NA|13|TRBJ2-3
CASSLDSTDTQYF
TGTGCCAGCAGTCTCGACTCCACAGATACGCAGTATTTT
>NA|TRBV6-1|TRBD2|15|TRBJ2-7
CASTEPGGRSYEQYF
TGTGCCAGCACGGAGCCCGGGGGGAGAAGCTACGAGCAGTACTTC
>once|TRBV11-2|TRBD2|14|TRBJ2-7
CASSFVAGVDEQYF
TGTGCCAGCAGCTTCGTAGCGGGAGTCGACGAGCAGTACTTC
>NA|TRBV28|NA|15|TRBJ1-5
CASSLGGVWYQPQHF
TGTGCCAGCAGTTTAGGCGGCGTGTGGTATCAGCCCCAGCATTTT
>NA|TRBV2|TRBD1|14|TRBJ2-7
CASRAGQGGYEQYF
TGTGCCAGCAGAGCGGGACAGGGAGGCTACGAGCAGTACTTC
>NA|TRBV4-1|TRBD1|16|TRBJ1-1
CASSSGAGGRNTEAFF
TGCGCCAGCAGCTCCGGGGCAGGGGGAAGGAACACTGAAGCTTTCTTT
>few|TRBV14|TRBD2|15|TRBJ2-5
CASSPRTSFRETQYF
TGTGCCAGCAGCCCCAGGACTAGCTTCAGGGAGACCCAGTACTTC
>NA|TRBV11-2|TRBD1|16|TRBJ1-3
CASSFPLGQGENTIYF
TGTGCCAGCAGCTTTCCGCTTGGACAGGGGGAAAACACCATATATTTT
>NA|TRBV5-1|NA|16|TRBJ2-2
CASSPLIGLNTGELFF
TGCGCCAGCAGCCCCCTTATTGGACTGAACACCGGGGAGCTGTTTTTT
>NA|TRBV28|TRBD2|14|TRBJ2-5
CASRGSSGSRAQYF
TGTGCCAGCAGGGGCTCTAGCGGGAGTAGGGCCCAGTACTTC
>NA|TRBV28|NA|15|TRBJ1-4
CASSPQTGTNEKLFF
TGTGCCAGCAGTCCCCAGACAGGAACTAATGAAAAACTGTTTTTT
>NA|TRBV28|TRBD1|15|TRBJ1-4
CASSPRTGLREKLFF
TGTGCCAGCAGTCCTCGGACAGGACTTAGAGAAAAACTGTTTTTT
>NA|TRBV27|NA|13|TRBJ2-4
CASSLVAKNIQYF
TGTGCCAGCAGTTTAGTGGCCAAAAACATTCAGTACTTC
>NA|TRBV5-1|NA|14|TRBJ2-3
CASSLGHSGDTQYF
TGCGCCAGCAGCTTGGGGCATTCTGGGGATACGCAGTATTTT
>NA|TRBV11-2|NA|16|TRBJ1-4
CASSPVASRYDEKLFF
TGTGCCAGCAGCCCGGTGGCGTCTCGGTACGATGAAAAACTGTTTTTT
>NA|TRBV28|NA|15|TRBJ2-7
CASSRPRDGPYEQYF
TGTGCCAGCAGCCGACCCCGGGACGGACCCTACGAGCAGTACTTC
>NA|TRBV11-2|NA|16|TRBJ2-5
CASSLEPPGLTETQYF
TGTGCCAGCAGCTTGGAGCCTCCGGGACTGACAGAGACCCAGTACTTC
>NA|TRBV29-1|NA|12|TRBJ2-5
CSVEDHRETQYF
TGCAGCGTTGAAGATCATCGAGAGACCCAGTACTTC
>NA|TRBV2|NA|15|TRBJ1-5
CASSDGAAYNQPQHF
TGTGCCAGCAGTGATGGGGCAGCCTACAATCAGCCCCAGCATTTT
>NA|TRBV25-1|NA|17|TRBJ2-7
CASSEGPGAGKGYEQYF
TGTGCCAGCAGCGAAGGGCCTGGGGCAGGCAAGGGGTACGAGCAGTACTTC
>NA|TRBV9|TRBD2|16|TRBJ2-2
CASSPQGLAGTGELFF
TGTGCCAGCAGCCCTCAAGGGCTAGCGGGAACCGGGGAGCTGTTTTTT
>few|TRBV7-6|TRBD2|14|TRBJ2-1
CASSLASGSYEQFF
TGTGCCAGCAGCTTAGCTAGCGGGAGCTATGAGCAGTTCTTC
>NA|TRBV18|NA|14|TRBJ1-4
CASSPSQGKEKLFF
TGTGCCAGCTCACCCTCACAGGGAAAAGAAAAACTGTTTTTT
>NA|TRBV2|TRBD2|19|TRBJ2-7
CASSGSGLAGGPTLYEQYF
TGTGCCAGCAGTGGTTCTGGACTAGCGGGAGGGCCTACCCTCTACGAGCAGTACTTC
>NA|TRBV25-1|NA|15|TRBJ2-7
CASTGGPEWSYEQYF
TGTGCCAGCACTGGTGGGCCAGAATGGAGTTACGAGCAGTACTTC
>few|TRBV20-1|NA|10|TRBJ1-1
CSAPPDRLLF
TGCAGTGCTCCCCCCGACAGGTTGCTTTTT
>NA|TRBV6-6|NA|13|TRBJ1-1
CASTKLRDTEAFF
TGTGCCAGCACCAAGTTGAGGGACACTGAAGCTTTCTTT
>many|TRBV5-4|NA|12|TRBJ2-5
CASSLDRSQGYF
TGTGCCAGCAGCTTGGATCGATCACAGGGTTACTTC